This T cell receptor (beta chain) was obtained from a study of cytomegalovirus exposure and HLA in healthy donors. The wider study: Of the donors genotyped, several hundred in all, 65% to 90% fell in the Caucasian-associated ancestry cluster. Study-level findings and limits: An observed cluster of highly shared sequence variants was recorded as a likely sequencing artifact.

A word on this clone: Its target is not known.

The PCR had 60 Vbeta and 13 Jbeta primers. Method: immunoSEQ multiplex PCR; TCRdb's copy keeps in-frame clones and lacks some. The sample includes 150,000 to 200,000 clones, around three quarters of them seen just once. CDR3 length equals 15 residues. In germline, CDR1 is MNHEY, CDR2 SVGAGI. With 4 bases clipped from V and 0 bases from J, the junction kept 3 bases outside the gene matches. Sequencing was done on a sample of PBMCs. V usage is TRBV6-5 and J usage is TRBJ2-1; 7 positions agree with TRBD2. This TCR was sampled from a woman aged 25 to 39 in good health and CMV-seronegative. As DNA, the CDR3 is TGTGCCAGCAGTTGGGAGGGGAGCTCCTACAATGAGCAGTTCTTC. It yields the protein CASSWEGSSYNEQFF.